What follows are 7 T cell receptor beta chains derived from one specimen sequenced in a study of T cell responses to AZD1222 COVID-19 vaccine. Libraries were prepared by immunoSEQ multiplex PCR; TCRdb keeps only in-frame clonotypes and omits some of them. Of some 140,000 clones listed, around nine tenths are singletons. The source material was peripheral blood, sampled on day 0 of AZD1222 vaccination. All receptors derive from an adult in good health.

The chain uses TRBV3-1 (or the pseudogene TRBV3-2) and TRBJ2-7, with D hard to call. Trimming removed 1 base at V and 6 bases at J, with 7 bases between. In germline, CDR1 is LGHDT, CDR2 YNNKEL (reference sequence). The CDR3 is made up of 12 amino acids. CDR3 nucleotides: TGTGCCAGCAGCCAAGTCCAAAGCGAGCAGTACTTC. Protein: CASSQVQSEQYF.

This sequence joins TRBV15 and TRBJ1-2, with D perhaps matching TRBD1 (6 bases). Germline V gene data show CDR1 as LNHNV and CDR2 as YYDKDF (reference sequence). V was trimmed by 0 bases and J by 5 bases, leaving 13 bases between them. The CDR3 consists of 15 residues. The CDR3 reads CATSRDGGQRYGYTF. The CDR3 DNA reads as TGTGCCACCAGCAGAGATGGGGGGCAGAGGTATGGCTACACCTTC.

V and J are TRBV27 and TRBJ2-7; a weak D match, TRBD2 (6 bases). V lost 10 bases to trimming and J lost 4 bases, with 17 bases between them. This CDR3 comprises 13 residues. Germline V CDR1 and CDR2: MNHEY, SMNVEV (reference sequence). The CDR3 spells CATASGAGYEQYF. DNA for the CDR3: TGTGCCACCGCGAGTGGGGCGGGATACGAGCAGTACTTC.

The CDR3 nucleotides read TGTGCCAGCAGTTGGGGACTAGCGGGATCCTACAATGAGCAGTTCTTC. Protein: CASSWGLAGSYNEQFF. The chain has TRBV11-3 and TRBJ2-1; TRBD2 aligns across 13 bases. In germline, CDR1 is SGHNT, CDR2 YENEEA. The CDR3 runs to 16 residues. V lost 6 bases, J lost 1 base, and 3 bases stayed unmatched.

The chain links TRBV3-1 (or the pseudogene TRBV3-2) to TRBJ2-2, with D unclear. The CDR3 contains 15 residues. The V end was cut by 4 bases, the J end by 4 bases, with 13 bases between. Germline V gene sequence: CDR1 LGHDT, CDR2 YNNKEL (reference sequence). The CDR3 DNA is TGTGCCAGCAGCCTTCCATCACTAAGCACCGGGGAGCTGTTTTTT. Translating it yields CASSLPSLSTGELFF.

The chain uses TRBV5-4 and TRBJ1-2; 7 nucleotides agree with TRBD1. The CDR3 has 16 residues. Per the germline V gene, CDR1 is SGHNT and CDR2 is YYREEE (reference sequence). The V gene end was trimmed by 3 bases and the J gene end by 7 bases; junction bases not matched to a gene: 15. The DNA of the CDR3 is TGTGCCAGCAGCTATGGGACAGCAGGGGGGCTCGGTGGCTACACCTTC. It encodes CASSYGTAGGLGGYTF.

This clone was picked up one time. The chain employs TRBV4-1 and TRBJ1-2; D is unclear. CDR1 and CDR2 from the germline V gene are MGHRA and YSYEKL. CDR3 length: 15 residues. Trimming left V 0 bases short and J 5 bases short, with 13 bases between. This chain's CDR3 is CASSQEVSGLYGYTF. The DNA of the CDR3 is TGCGCCAGCAGCCAAGAGGTCAGTGGCCTTTATGGCTACACCTTC.